The 25 T cell receptor beta chains below all came from one sample that was sequenced in a study of early stage breast cancer tumors. Clones were sequenced by immunoSEQ multiplex PCR, and TCRdb holds only the in-frame ones, with some missing. The profile covers under 8,000 clones, with around 69% appearing a single time and 9.2% taken by the ten largest. The sample taken for sequencing was normal breast tissue next to the tumor. The receptors stem from a middle-aged person with breast cancer.

V gene TRBV19 combines with J gene TRBJ1-1; maybe TRBD1 (5 bases). V was cut by 4 bases and J by 5 bases, with 8 bases left in between. This CDR3 region has 12 residues. The germline V gene encodes CDR1 LNHDA and CDR2 SQIVND (reference sequence). The CDR3 loop reads CASSTGVTEAFF. Written as DNA, the CDR3 is TGTGCCAGTAGTACGGGGGTAACTGAAGCTTTCTTT.

This chain joins TRBV11-2 and TRBJ2-7, with a weak D call TRBD1 (5 bases). CDR3 length: 14 residues. V lost 1 base and J 4 bases, leaving 11 bases between the germline ends. CDR1 SGHAT and CDR2 FQNNGV come from the germline V gene. For the CDR3, the DNA is TGTGCCAGCAGCTTAGGCCCAGGGAAATACGAGCAGTACTTC. Translating it yields CASSLGPGKYEQYF.

The chain has TRBV28 and TRBJ2-1; weak D call: TRBD2 (6 bases). Deletions cut 6 bases from V and 0 bases from J, with 15 bases between. The CDR3 has 16 residues. Per germline, CDR1 MDHEN and CDR2 SYDVKM. CDR3 region: CASSIGGLGSYNEQFF. CDR3 DNA sequence: TGTGCCAGCAGCATAGGAGGGCTCGGCTCCTACAATGAGCAGTTCTTC.

The V gene is TRBV10-3, the J gene TRBJ2-5; D gene unclear. CDR1 and CDR2 from the germline V gene are ENHRY and SYGVKD. This CDR3 comprises 12 residues. Between the trimmed V and J ends, which lost 11 bases and 3 bases, there was a span of 13 bases. The DNA of the CDR3 is TGTGCCTCCTCCCAGTTGGAAGAGACCCAGTACTTC. Translating it yields CASSQLEETQYF.

The rearrangement links TRBV4-1 to TRBJ1-5, with no clear D. The V end lost 1 base, the J end lost 0 bases, and 7 bases lay between the germline ends. There are 15 residues in the CDR3. Germline CDR1 is MGHRA and CDR2 is YSYEKL. The CDR3: CASSQVRDSNQPQHF. The CDR3 DNA reads as TGCGCCAGCAGCCAAGTGAGGGATAGCAATCAGCCCCAGCATTTT.

V gene TRBV6-1 combines with J gene TRBJ2-1; D remains ambiguous. CDR1 is MNHNS and CDR2 is SASEGT in the germline V gene. CDR3 length equals 13 residues. With 0 bases removed from V and 7 bases from J, the gap between germline ends came to 7 bases. In DNA form, the CDR3 reads TGTGCCAGCAGTGAAGCTGAGATTAATGAGCAGTTCTTC. Amino acids: CASSEAEINEQFF.

The V call is TRBV5-1, the J call TRBJ2-1; 7 bases match TRBD2. The CDR3 is 15 residues long. CDR1 SGHRS and CDR2 YFSETQ come from the germline V gene. V lost 2 bases, J lost 10 bases, and 12 bases stayed unmatched. CDR3 region: CASSFGGGPMGEQFF. DNA for the CDR3: TGCGCCAGCAGCTTTGGGGGAGGGCCGATGGGGGAGCAGTTCTTC.

The chain employs TRBV27 and TRBJ2-1; TRBD1 aligns across 8 bases. Germline V CDR1 and CDR2: MNHEY, SMNVEV (reference sequence). V was pared by 4 bases and J by 0 bases, with 14 bases of the junction left unmatched. This CDR3 has 19 amino acids. The CDR3, as DNA: TGTGCCAGCAGTTCTCGGACAGGGCGAAGAGGACCCTCCTACAATGAGCAGTTCTTC. Its protein is CASSSRTGRRGPSYNEQFF.

The V gene is TRBV10-3, the J gene TRBJ2-1; possibly TRBD2 for D (6 bases). The CDR3 totals 17 residues. V was clipped by 3 bases and J by 6 bases, with 21 bases between them. Germline loops: CDR1 ENHRY, CDR2 SYGVKD. The CDR3, as DNA: TGTGCCATCAGTGATGGGCCGGGAGCGGCCGCCCTCAATGAGCAGTTCTTC. Its protein is CAISDGPGAAALNEQFF.

This clone showed up just a few times. The chain employs TRBV6-5 and TRBJ2-1; D unresolved. Germline V gene sequence: CDR1 MNHEY, CDR2 SVGAGI. The CDR3 consists of 13 residues. The ends were cut back, 6 bases at V and 0 bases at J, with 6 bases in the middle. CDR3 bases: TGTGCCAGCAGGGGAAGCTCCTACAATGAGCAGTTCTTC. It translates to CASRGSSYNEQFF.

This clone was recorded a few times. The chain joins TRBV2 to TRBJ2-7; no firm D call. Trimming removed 6 bases at V and 4 bases at J, with 7 bases between. The CDR3 runs to 11 residues. Germline CDR1 SNHLY, CDR2 FYNNEI. CDR3 loop: CASSPPYEQYF. The CDR3 DNA reads as TGTGCCAGCAGCCCACCTTACGAGCAGTACTTC. The variable domain in full, with the rest retrieved from reference TRBV2 and TRBJ2-7, is EPEVTQTPSHQVTQMGQEVILRCVPISNHLYFYWYRQILGQKVEFLVSFYNNEISEKSEIFDDQFSVERPDGSNFTLKIRSTKLEDSAMYFCASSPPYEQYFGPGTRLTVT.

V and J are TRBV7-8 and TRBJ1-4; 8 positions match TRBD1. The CDR3 has 15 residues. J was trimmed by 8 bases and V by 3 bases; bases with no gene match: 8. Looked up from germline, CDR1 is SGHVS and CDR2 is FQNEAQ. The CDR3 sequence: CASSFHPGTGEKLFF. CDR3 sequence (DNA): TGTGCCAGCAGCTTTCACCCAGGGACAGGCGAAAAACTGTTTTTT. Complete variable domain (other parts from reference TRBV7-8 and TRBJ1-4): GAGVSQSPRYKVAKRGQDVALRCDPISGHVSLFWYQQALGQGPEFLTYFQNEAQLDKSGLPSDRFFAERPEGSVSTLKIQRTQQEDSAVYLCASSFHPGTGEKLFFGSGTQLSVL.

This clone was seen a few times. The chain couples TRBV4-2 to TRBJ2-7, with TRBD2 matching over 13 bases. The CDR3 covers 14 residues. The germline gives CDR1 LGHNA, CDR2 YNFKEQ. Unmatched junction bases numbered 1, after V lost 4 bases and J lost 4 bases. The CDR3 nucleotides read TGTGCCAGCAGCCGGACTAGCGGGAGTTACGAGCAGTACTTC. Residues: CASSRTSGSYEQYF.

The chain is built from TRBV5-6 and TRBJ1-2; maybe TRBD1 (6 bases). V dropped 5 bases and J dropped 3 bases, with 20 bases sitting between them. This CDR3 comprises 16 residues. Germline values: CDR1 SGHDT, CDR2 YYEEEE. The CDR3, as DNA: TGTGCCAGCAGACCTCCGACAGGAGCTATCGACTATGGCTACACCTTC. Translation: CASRPPTGAIDYGYTF.

V gene TRBV11-2 combines with J gene TRBJ1-4; the match to TRBD1 covers 7 bases. The length of the CDR3 is 13 residues. Germline V gene sequence: CDR1 SGHAT, CDR2 FQNNGV. Trimming at V came to 8 bases and at J to 7 bases, leaving 7 bases not matched to a gene. For the CDR3, the DNA is TGTGCCAGCGCCAGGGGGTTCAGTGAAAAACTGTTTTTT. As protein: CASARGFSEKLFF.

This clone was seen a single time. V is TRBV2 and J is TRBJ1-2; TRBD1 matches 7 bases. V was pared by 5 bases and J by 8 bases, with 11 bases of the junction left unmatched. Looked up from germline, CDR1 is SNHLY and CDR2 is FYNNEI. This CDR3 is built from 14 residues. CDR3 bases: TGTGCCAGCAGTCCCTTGACAGGGATGAGCGGCTACACCTTC. Its translation: CASSPLTGMSGYTF.

This clone was counted a few times. The V and J genes are TRBV4-1 and TRBJ1-1; D is unclear. The V end lost 0 bases, the J end lost 0 bases, and 11 bases lay between the germline ends. Germline values: CDR1 MGHRA, CDR2 YSYEKL. The CDR3 runs to 16 residues. CDR3 loop: CASSQDQQLMNTEAFF. The CDR3 coding sequence is TGCGCCAGCAGCCAAGATCAGCAGTTGATGAACACTGAAGCTTTCTTT.

The genes are TRBV10-3 and TRBJ2-5; the match to TRBD1 covers 9 bases. V lost 6 bases and J lost 4; bases outside the gene matches: 6. Germline values: CDR1 ENHRY, CDR2 SYGVKD. The CDR3 sequence is 14 residues long. CDR3 sequence reads: CAISSTGGGETQYF. Here the CDR3 DNA reads TGTGCCATCAGCTCGACAGGGGGAGGAGAGACCCAGTACTTC.

V gene TRBV2 combines with J gene TRBJ2-7; no reliable D call. CDR1 is SNHLY and CDR2 is FYNNEI in the germline V gene. V was shortened by 7 bases and J by 3 bases, with 13 bases between the two germline ends. The CDR3 has 13 residues. CDR3 in DNA: TGTGCCAGCACCCCCCTCGTTAACTACGAGCAGTACTTC. Amino acids: CASTPLVNYEQYF.

This sequence joins TRBV6-1 and TRBJ2-7, with D possibly TRBD1 on 5 matching bases. The germline CDR1 and CDR2 sequences are MNHNS and SASEGT. This CDR3 has 15 residues. Trimming shortened V by 2 bases and J by 3 bases, and 14 bases separated the two germline ends. The DNA of the CDR3 is TGTGCCAGCAGTGAAACTGTTGGACAAATCTACGAGCAGTACTTC. Protein: CASSETVGQIYEQYF.

This clone came up a few times. The chain joins TRBV11-2 to TRBJ2-7, with a weak D call TRBD2 (5 bases). CDR1 and CDR2 from the germline V gene are SGHAT and FQNNGV. The length of the CDR3 is 13 residues. V lost 0 bases and J 4 bases, leaving 7 bases between the germline ends. CDR3 protein: CASSLEGGYEQYF. The CDR3 coding sequence is TGTGCCAGCAGCTTAGAAGGAGGATACGAGCAGTACTTC.

The chain couples TRBV5-4 to TRBJ2-2, with a weak D call TRBD1 (6 bases). The CDR3 runs 16 residues. The germline CDR1 and CDR2 sequences are SGHNT and YYREEE (reference sequence). V lost 6 bases, J lost 0 bases, and 15 bases lay in between. The CDR3 loop is CASNSDSHTNTGELFF. The CDR3 DNA reads as TGTGCCAGCAATTCGGACAGCCATACGAACACCGGGGAGCTGTTTTTT.

This sequence joins TRBV6-1 and TRBJ1-5; D call uncertain. V was trimmed by 6 bases and J by 4 bases, leaving 4 bases between them. The CDR3 spans 11 residues. Germline V lookup: CDR1 MNHNS, CDR2 SASEGT. The CDR3 region has the DNA TGTGCCAGCAGCGTAAATCAGCCCCAGCATTTT. Protein: CASSVNQPQHF.

The chain couples TRBV7-1 to TRBJ1-2, with TRBD1 identical over 8 bases. TRBV7-1 counts as an open reading frame of uncertain function. This CDR3 contains 15 residues. V lost 3 bases and J lost 3; bases outside the gene matches: 6. CDR3 protein: CASSSSGGADYGYTF. In nucleotides, the CDR3 is TGTGCCAGCAGCTCCTCAGGGGGCGCGGACTATGGCTACACCTTC.

This clone was counted a single time. The V call is TRBV5-6, the J call TRBJ2-3; no definite D call. There are 13 residues in the CDR3. V dropped 1 base and J dropped 0 bases, with 3 bases sitting between them. Germline CDR1 is SGHDT and CDR2 is YYEEEE. CDR3 nucleotide sequence: TGTGCCAGCAGCTTGTCTAGCACAGATACGCAGTATTTT. Its translation: CASSLSSTDTQYF.